Listed here are 26 T cell receptor beta chains from one sample, sequenced in a study of CD8 T cells in ankylosing spondylitis. TCRdb re-called the 5' RACE reads with MiXCR, one entry per CDR3 protein. The sample holds almost 400,000 distinct CDR3 sequences; about 20% are singletons and the top ten take about 16%. General study points: A TCR beta motif of seven or eight highly homologous variants appeared characteristic of ankylosing spondylitis blood.

The antigens for these receptors are not known. Material for sequencing was blood, either unsorted or a sorted T cell fraction (not recorded which). Every receptor here comes from a male donor with ankylosing spondylitis.

CDR3 sequence (DNA): TGTGCCAGCAGCTTAAGACGGGATTTCGGGGGATACCAAGAGACCCAGTACTTC. As protein: CASSLRRDFGGYQETQYF. V usage is TRBV11-2 and J usage is TRBJ2-5, with D perhaps TRBD2 (6 bases). There are 18 residues in the CDR3. V was clipped by 2 bases and J by 0 bases, with 19 bases between them. Germline CDR1 is SGHAT and CDR2 is FQNNGV.

The CDR3 nucleotides are TGTGCCAGCAGTGAATTCGGCCGAGATGGCTACACCTTC. Translated, it gives CASSEFGRDGYTF. This chain joins TRBV25-1 and TRBJ1-2; D uncertain. Germline assignment: CDR1 MGHDK and CDR2 SYGVNS. V dropped 1 base and J dropped 6 bases, with 9 bases sitting between them. CDR3 length: 13 residues.

V gene TRBV18 combines with J gene TRBJ1-1; D gene ambiguous. The CDR3 contains 12 residues. Looked up from germline, CDR1 is KGHSH and CDR2 is LQKENI. V dropped 4 bases and J dropped 8 bases, with 11 bases sitting between them. The CDR3 coding sequence is TGTGCCAGCTCACAACCAGTAGGGGAAGCTTTCTTT. Its translation is CASSQPVGEAFF.

CDR3 protein: CASRPNLQGVNTEAFF. The CDR3 DNA follows: TGCGCCAGCAGACCCAACTTGCAGGGGGTGAACACTGAAGCTTTCTTT. The chain employs TRBV5-1 and TRBJ1-1; 7 bases map to TRBD1. The CDR3 extends over 16 amino acids. CDR1 and CDR2 (germline): SGHRS, YFSETQ. Trimming took 5 bases from V and 0 from J; bases not matched to a gene: 10.

In this sample, this clonotype turned up a few times. The chain uses TRBV5-1 and TRBJ2-1, with D tentatively TRBD2 (5 bases). The V end was cut by 4 bases, the J end by 10 bases, with 15 bases between. The CDR3 length is 13 residues. From germline, CDR1 is SGHRS and CDR2 YFSETQ. CDR3 amino acids: CASSDTRGNEQFF. The CDR3, as DNA: TGCGCCAGCAGCGACACTAGAGGTAACGAGCAGTTCTTC.

This clonotype was seen a few times. The chain links TRBV20-1 to TRBJ1-1, with D hard to call. The CDR3 spans 13 residues. V was trimmed by 5 bases and J by 6 bases, leaving 16 bases between them. Germline V gene lookup returns CDR1 DFQATT and CDR2 SNEGSKA (reference sequence). The CDR3 region is CSAGGWSSSEAFF. Written as DNA, the CDR3 is TGCAGTGCTGGCGGTTGGAGTTCCTCTGAAGCTTTCTTT.

This clonotype was recorded once. The chain joins TRBV18 to TRBJ2-1; D remains ambiguous. The germline gives CDR1 KGHSH, CDR2 LQKENI. V was trimmed by 2 bases and J by 16 bases, leaving 15 bases between them. The CDR3 runs to 12 residues. The CDR3 sequence is CASSPSALNHFF. Written as DNA, the CDR3 is TGTGCCAGCTCACCATCCGCTCTGAATCATTTCTTC.

This chain uses TRBV21-1 with TRBJ2-1; no check of the table's D call, TRBD1, against the DNA was made. TRBV21-1 is a pseudogene. CDR3 length equals 16 residues. The CDR3 nucleotides are TGTGCCAGCAGCATTGGGGGGGGACAGGTCTACAATGAGCAGTTCTTC. Residues: CASSIGGGQVYNEQFF.

This clonotype was counted a single time. The chain links TRBV7-2 to TRBJ2-1; 8 bases align to TRBD2. V trimming: 0 bases; J trimming: 4 bases; junction bases outside the gene matches: 8. The CDR3 is made up of 17 amino acids. CDR1 and CDR2 (germline): SGHTA, FQGNSA. The CDR3: CASSLAKVLAGYNEQFF. In DNA form, the CDR3 reads TGTGCCAGCAGCTTAGCAAAGGTCCTAGCGGGTTACAATGAGCAGTTCTTC.

This clonotype has just a few counts. V and J are TRBV5-5 and TRBJ1-5; TRBD1 is a possible D gene (6 bases). The CDR3 is made up of 15 amino acids. The germline V gene has CDR1 SGHKS and CDR2 YYEKEE (reference sequence). V was cut by 0 bases and J by 3 bases, with 10 bases left in between. The CDR3 here is CASSLVWTANQPQHF. The CDR3 coding sequence is TGTGCCAGCAGCTTGGTCTGGACAGCCAATCAGCCCCAGCATTTT.

In this sample, this clonotype turned up a few times. This rearrangement joins TRBV10-2 to TRBJ2-1, with 13 bases fitting TRBD2. CDR3 length equals 14 residues. J was trimmed by 8 bases and V by 6 bases; bases with no gene match: 4. Germline V gives CDR1 WSHSY, CDR2 SAAADI. The CDR3 sequence: CASRTSGRGDEQFF. In DNA form, the CDR3 reads TGCGCCAGCAGAACTAGCGGGAGGGGGGATGAGCAGTTCTTC.

This clonotype was seen more than once but under ten times. The chain combines TRBV7-9 with TRBJ2-1; 12 bases agree with TRBD2. Per germline, CDR1 SEHNR and CDR2 FQNEAQ (reference sequence). This CDR3 spans 16 amino acids. V lost 2 bases to trimming and J lost 5 bases; unmatched junction nucleotides: 4. The CDR3 region is CASSLRGLAGNNEQFF. The CDR3 nucleotides read TGTGCCAGCAGCTTACGAGGACTAGCGGGGAACAATGAGCAGTTCTTC.

V and J are TRBV30 and TRBJ2-7; D may be TRBD1 (6 bases). Germline V CDR1 and CDR2: GTSNPN, SVGIG (reference sequence). This CDR3 contains 15 residues. V dropped 1 base and J dropped 4 bases, with 17 bases sitting between them. In DNA form, the CDR3 reads TGTGCCTGGAGTGCTAATTTACAGGGTGGGTACGAGCAGTACTTC. Translation: CAWSANLQGGYEQYF.

For the CDR3, the DNA is TGCAGCGTTGATTACCGACAAGAGACCCAGTACTTC. It codes for CSVDYRQETQYF. The chain joins TRBV29-1 to TRBJ2-5, with D hard to call. CDR1 is SQVTM and CDR2 is ANQGSEA in the germline V gene. This CDR3 spans 12 amino acids. V lost 3 bases to trimming and J lost 2 bases, with 7 bases between them. The entire variable domain, with the rest obtained from reference TRBV29-1 and TRBJ2-5, is as follows: SAVISQKPSRDICQRGTSLTIQCQVDSQVTMMFWYRQQPGQSLTLIATANQGSEATYESGFVIDKFPISRPNLTFSTLTVSNMSPEDSSIYLCSVDYRQETQYFGPGTRLLVL.

This clonotype turned up a few times. The chain is built from TRBV3-1 and TRBJ1-1; 8 bases are a match to TRBD1. Losses at the gene ends were 2 bases for V and 1 base for J; bases not matched to a gene: 3. The CDR3 runs 15 residues. Germline values: CDR1 LGHDT, CDR2 YNNKEL (reference sequence). CDR3 region: CASSQTGQENTEAFF. The CDR3 nucleotides read TGTGCCAGCAGCCAAACGGGACAGGAGAACACTGAAGCTTTCTTT.

The V gene is TRBV27, the J gene TRBJ2-5, with D possibly matching TRBD2 (6 bases). Germline V lookup: CDR1 MNHEY, CDR2 SMNVEV (reference sequence). The CDR3 consists of 15 residues. Trimming took 3 bases from V and 5 from J, leaving 16 bases between them. The CDR3 sequence is CASSFLTSLGETQYF. CDR3 in DNA: TGTGCCAGCAGTTTCCTGACTAGTTTGGGGGAGACCCAGTACTTC.

The chain has TRBV3-1 and TRBJ1-4; 8 bases are shared with TRBD1. CDR1 and CDR2 (germline): LGHDT, YNNKEL (reference sequence). This CDR3 is 16 amino acids long. Trimming cost V 2 bases and J 1 base; bases outside gene matches: 3. For the CDR3, the DNA is TGTGCCAGCAGCCAATCTACAGGGGGAACTAATGAAAAACTGTTTTTT. Its translation: CASSQSTGGTNEKLFF.

The J gene is TRBJ1-1, the V gene TRBV20-1; a weak D match, TRBD1 (5 bases). The CDR3 runs to 14 residues. Germline loops: CDR1 DFQATT, CDR2 SNEGSKA (reference sequence). The ends were cut back, 3 bases at V and 1 base at J, with 12 bases in the middle. The CDR3 is CSARSGQGNTEAFF. CDR3 coding DNA: TGCAGTGCTAGGTCCGGCCAGGGGAACACTGAAGCTTTCTTT.

The chain couples TRBV20-1 to TRBJ1-5; maybe TRBD1 (6 bases). The germline V and J ends were trimmed by 0 bases and 4 bases, with 16 bases remaining between them. The germline V gene encodes CDR1 DFQATT and CDR2 SNEGSKA (reference sequence). The CDR3 length is 16 residues. Here the CDR3 DNA reads TGCAGTGCTAGAGAAGCTGCGGACAGTCGGAATCAGCCCCAGCATTTT. Translation: CSAREAADSRNQPQHF.

The J gene is TRBJ2-7, the V gene TRBV12-3 or TRBV12-4, with 9 bases that match TRBD2. V lost 3 bases to trimming and J lost 2 bases; unmatched junction nucleotides: 5. The CDR3 sequence is 15 residues long. The CDR3 reads CASSFPTSGTYEQYF. The CDR3 DNA follows: TGTGCCAGCAGTTTCCCGACTAGCGGAACCTACGAGCAGTACTTC.

The rearrangement links TRBV6-1 to TRBJ2-2; 11 nucleotides line up with TRBD1. Germline trimming cut 6 bases from V and 7 bases from J; bases unmatched to any gene: 10. The CDR3 contains 16 residues. Looked up from germline, CDR1 is MNHNS and CDR2 is SASEGT. CDR3 in amino acids: CASSAGTGGFVGELFF. CDR3 in DNA: TGTGCCAGCAGCGCCGGGACAGGGGGTTTTGTCGGGGAGCTGTTTTTT.

There are a few counts of this clonotype. This chain uses TRBV2 with TRBJ2-7, with 7 bases matching TRBD2. Germline trimming cut 8 bases from V and 4 bases from J; bases unmatched to any gene: 5. The CDR3 sequence is 12 residues long. Germline lookup yields CDR1 SNHLY and CDR2 FYNNEI. CDR3 sequence: CASRREMYEQYF. DNA for the CDR3: TGTGCCAGCCGGCGGGAGATGTACGAGCAGTACTTC.

This clonotype ranks as medium-sized. The chain uses TRBV20-1 and TRBJ2-7; a weak D match, TRBD1 (5 bases). The V end lost 0 bases, the J end lost 2 bases, and 14 bases lay between the germline ends. The CDR3 loop spans 15 amino acids. Germline CDR1 DFQATT, CDR2 SNEGSKA (reference sequence). The CDR3 loop reads CSARDPSTVTYEQYF. In nucleotides, the CDR3 is TGCAGTGCTAGAGATCCCTCGACAGTAACCTACGAGCAGTACTTC.

This clonotype appeared a few times. The chain joins TRBV13 to TRBJ2-6; TRBD2 matches 11 bases. V trimming: 2 bases; J trimming: 0 bases; junction bases outside the gene matches: 9. Germline V gene data show CDR1 as PRHDT and CDR2 as FYEKMQ (reference sequence). This CDR3 has 20 amino acids. The CDR3 DNA sequence: TGTGCCAGCAGCTTAACCGGGCAACTAGCGGGGGTCTCTGGGGCCAACGTCCTGACTTTC. Its translation: CASSLTGQLAGVSGANVLTF.

This clonotype has just a few counts. This chain connects TRBV20-1 to TRBJ1-3; maybe TRBD1 (5 bases). Germline values: CDR1 DFQATT, CDR2 SNEGSKA (reference sequence). The CDR3 is made up of 12 amino acids. The V and J ends lost 6 bases and 4 bases respectively, with 10 bases between them. The CDR3 region has the DNA TGCAGTGCGGCTCCAGGGGGAAACACCATATATTTT. This codes for CSAAPGGNTIYF.

The V gene is TRBV5-5, the J gene TRBJ2-3, with D perhaps matching TRBD2 (5 bases). The CDR3 length is 13 residues. Deletions cut 5 bases from V and 6 bases from J, with 13 bases between. CDR1 SGHKS and CDR2 YYEKEE come from the germline V gene (reference sequence). The CDR3, as DNA: TGTGCCAGCAGATACGCGGAGGCGGATACGCAGTATTTT. It is translated as CASRYAEADTQYF.